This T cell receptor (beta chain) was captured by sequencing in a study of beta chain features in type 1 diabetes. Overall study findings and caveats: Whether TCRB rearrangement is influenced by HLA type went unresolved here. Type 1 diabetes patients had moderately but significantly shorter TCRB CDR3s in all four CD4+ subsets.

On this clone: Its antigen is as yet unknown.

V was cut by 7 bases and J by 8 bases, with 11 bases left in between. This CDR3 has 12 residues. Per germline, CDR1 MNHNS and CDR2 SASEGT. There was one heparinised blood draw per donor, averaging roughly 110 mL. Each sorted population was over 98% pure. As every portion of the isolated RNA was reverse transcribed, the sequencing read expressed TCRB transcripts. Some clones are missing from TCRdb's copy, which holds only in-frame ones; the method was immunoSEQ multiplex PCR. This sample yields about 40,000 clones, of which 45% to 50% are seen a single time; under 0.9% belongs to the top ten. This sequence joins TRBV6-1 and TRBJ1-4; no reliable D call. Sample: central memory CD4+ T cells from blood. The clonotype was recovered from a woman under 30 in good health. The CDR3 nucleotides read TGTGCCAGCAACCAAATGAGAGAAAAACTGTTTTTT. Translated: CASNQMREKLFF.